Listed below are T cell receptor beta chains from one sample, sequenced in a study of vaccination and CD4 T cells after COVID-19. TCRdb independently ran MiXCR on the PCR reads; one entry per CDR3 protein. Of fewer than 15,000 distinct CDR3 sequences in the sample, around half were seen once. No cognate antigen is known for these TCRs. The sample consisted of CD4+ T cells from blood, cultured in vitro, taken before SARS-CoV-2 vaccination. These receptors came from a human donor who had recovered from COVID-19. The CDR3 runs from the conserved cysteine through the conserved F or W. A D gene is named only where the DNA matches it firmly. A clone size is listed for some rows: how often the clone was seen (once, few, many), or a class if it is expanded.

D	V	J	size	DNA	CDR3
NA	TRBV27	TRBJ2-7	NA	TGTGCCAGCAGTCTTATGGCCCCTCGAGTAGGCACCTACGAGCAGTACTTC	CASSLMAPRVGTYEQYF
TRBD2	TRBV7-2	TRBJ2-5	few	TGTGCCAGCAGCTTAGTGACTAGCGGGAGTGGAGAGACCCAGTACTTC	CASSLVTSGSGETQYF
NA	TRBV7-3	TRBJ2-2	NA	TGTGCCAGCAGCTTAACAGGGGGGAACACCGGGGAGCTGTTTTTT	CASSLTGGNTGELFF
NA	TRBV28	TRBJ1-6	NA	TGTGCCAGCACCTGGGGCAATTCACCCCTCCACTTT	CASTWGNSPLHF
NA	TRBV15	TRBJ2-5	few	TGTGCCACCAGCAGAGATTTCGGTCCAGGTCAAGAGACCCAGTACTTC	CATSRDFGPGQETQYF
NA	TRBV6-1	TRBJ1-4	NA	TGTGCCAGCAATCCCTCGACAGCCGGTAATGAAAAACTGTTTTTT	CASNPSTAGNEKLFF
NA	TRBV27	TRBJ2-7	NA	TGTGCCAGCAGACCTCCCTCTAGTTTCCACTACGAGCAGTACTTC	CASRPPSSFHYEQYF
NA	TRBV5-1	TRBJ1-1	NA	TGCGCCAGCAGCTCACAGGGAGGCACTGAAGCTTTCTTT	CASSSQGGTEAFF
NA	TRBV19	TRBJ2-1	once	TGTGCCAGTAGTATTAATTTATTCCGTAATGAGCAGTTCTTC	CASSINLFRNEQFF
NA	TRBV6-1	TRBJ1-2	few	TGTGCCAGCAGGTTCGGGTCTGCTACGTATGGCTACACCTTC	CASRFGSATYGYTF
NA	TRBV6-1	TRBJ1-4	few	TGTGCCAGCAGCTCACGGCTCGGAAAACTGTTTTTT	CASSSRLGKLFF
TRBD1	TRBV20-1	TRBJ1-4	NA	TGCAGTGCGATGGGACAGCCCAATGAAAAACTGTTTTTT	CSAMGQPNEKLFF
NA	TRBV7-3	TRBJ2-2	NA	TGTGCCAGCAGCCCCCAACCCGGGACTTTTTCCGGGGAGCTGTTTTTT	CASSPQPGTFSGELFF
TRBD1	TRBV20-1	TRBJ2-7	NA	TGCAGTGCCCCCAGGGCAGGGGGCAACGAGCAGTACTTC	CSAPRAGGNEQYF
TRBD1	TRBV11-2	TRBJ1-2	few	TGTGCCAGCAGCGAGGGACAGGGCTATGGCTACACCTTC	CASSEGQGYGYTF
TRBD2	TRBV20-1	TRBJ2-5	NA	TGCAGTGCTAGACTGGCTAGCGGGAGTTCGGAGACCCAGTACTTC	CSARLASGSSETQYF
TRBD1	TRBV5-1	TRBJ1-1	NA	TGCGCCAGCAGCCCAGGACAGGGACTATTAGGGACTGAAGCTTTCTTT	CASSPGQGLLGTEAFF
NA	TRBV20-1	TRBJ2-7	NA	TGCAGTGCTGCGCTTTCGGAGGCCCCCTACGAGCAGTACTTC	CSAALSEAPYEQYF